The clone carrying this T cell receptor (beta chain) was observed a handful of times. The entry originates in a study of blood T cell repertoires in COVID-19. Across the study: The cDNA or gDNA used as material had been derived from T cells, B-cell-depleted T cells, or PBMCs.

As processed by the authors: Estimated nucleated cell counts came from reference gene primer amplification. Clones were sequenced by immunoSEQ multiplex PCR, and TCRdb holds only the in-frame ones, with some missing. V, J and clone size reflect that table, while D and trimming were determined from the DNA. Among hundreds of thousands of clones, about 70% were seen once, and the ten largest hold 2.5% to 4%. The germline V gene has CDR1 SNHLY and CDR2 FYNNEI. The CDR3 extends over 17 amino acids. V gave up 7 bases and J gave up 4 bases; unmatched junction bases: 6. The receptor was isolated from a woman older than 75 with acute or convalescent COVID-19. The sample was peripheral blood. The chain employs TRBV2 and TRBJ2-2; 16 bases map to TRBD2. The CDR3 coding sequence is TGTGCCAGCACCCTGGGACTAGCGGGGGGGGGCACCGGGGAGCTGTTTTTT. Protein sequence: CASTLGLAGGGTGELFF.